This entry features one TCR beta chain sequence. This clonotype has more than one count but fewer than ten. Its antigen remains unidentified. It has no much larger one-base neighbor in the sample; base qualities were not kept. The data were taken from a study of T cell repertoires in cytomegalovirus infection (dated by TCRdb to the late 2010s). For context, the study as a whole: The HLA type of each donor mattered for the analysis, because public TCR beta signatures pointed to carriage of CMV infection along with the matching HLA type.

The listed sequencing device is Illumina HiSeq 1500. The public reads were quality trimmed at Q25 with fastp and then assembled into clones with MiXCR by TCRdb, keeping productive beta chains. Merged by CDR3 protein, the rows form single entries marked with the most common genes and DNA. Here the sample has 200,000 to 300,000 distinct CDR3 sequences; roughly an eighth occur a single time. Of the sample, roughly 8.7% is held by the ten largest clones. CDR1 SGHNT and CDR2 YYREEE are derived from the germline V gene (reference sequence). From cysteine to phenylalanine, the CDR3 is 13 amino acids long. Just the 39-base CDR3 DNA is kept, in frame starting at base 1. From V the trimming removes 4 bases and from J it removes 6 bases, while the gene matches leave 4 bases of the junction unaccounted for. The study at large found these results: In the ex vivo response, HLA-C-restricted CMV-specific TCR beta clonotypes were dominant, and in two of eight donors the single most frequent clonotype came from this HLA-C-restricted group. In both this cohort and an independent cohort of some 370 donors, the cumulative frequency of public TCR beta family members distinguished carriers of CMV infection plus the relevant HLA type.

The chain is assembled from TRBV5-4 and TRBJ2-1; 7 middle bases align to TRBD2. The clonotype was recovered from a human donor in good health (CMV status not recorded). Some clones in this sample may be carry-over from other donors' samples. The sequencing input was PBMCs. The nucleotides are TGTGCCAGCAGCACGACTAGCTCCAATGAGCAGTTCTTC. Its protein reads: CASSTTSSNEQFF.